The 18 T cell receptor beta chains in this list originate from one sample, sequenced in a study of blood T cell repertoires in COVID-19. Generated by immunoSEQ multiplex PCR, the TCRdb table keeps only in-frame clones and is missing some. The repertoire consists of fewer than 350,000 clones, with 86% occurring once and the leading ten covering about an eighth. The sample taken for sequencing was peripheral blood. These receptors all stem from a woman aged 25-40 years with COVID-19, enrolled during active disease.

This chain joins TRBV7-9 and TRBJ1-2; D is perhaps TRBD1 (5 bases). The CDR3 has 14 residues. CDR1 and CDR2 from the germline V gene are SEHNR and FQNEAQ (reference sequence). Between the trimmed V and J ends, which lost 1 base and 5 bases, there was a span of 11 bases. CDR3 protein: CASSLGAGGYGYTF. The CDR3 region has the DNA TGTGCCAGCAGCTTAGGGGCCGGGGGGTATGGCTACACCTTC.

The chain employs TRBV6-5 and TRBJ2-7; 7 bases agree with TRBD2. With 6 bases clipped from V and 7 bases from J, the junction kept 6 bases outside the gene matches. CDR3 length equals 12 residues. From germline, CDR1 is MNHEY and CDR2 SVGAGI. In nucleotides, the CDR3 is TGTGCCAGCAGCAACGCGGGGGATGAGCAGTACTTC. Its protein is CASSNAGDEQYF.

This clone was detected a few times. The V and J genes are TRBV2 and TRBJ1-3; D is unresolved. Trimming took 8 bases from V and 1 from J, leaving 12 bases between them. CDR3 length equals 14 residues. Looked up from germline, CDR1 is SNHLY and CDR2 is FYNNEI. The CDR3 nucleotides read TGTGCCAGCCGAGGAAGGTTTTCTGGAAACACCATATATTTT. Its translation is CASRGRFSGNTIYF. The entire variable domain, with the rest obtained from reference TRBV2 and TRBJ1-3, is as follows: EPEVTQTPSHQVTQMGQEVILRCVPISNHLYFYWYRQILGQKVEFLVSFYNNEISEKSEIFDDQFSVERPDGSNFTLKIRSTKLEDSAMYFCASRGRFSGNTIYFGEGSWLTVV.

The gene calls are TRBV11-2 and TRBJ1-5; D unclear. Germline V lookup: CDR1 SGHAT, CDR2 FQNNGV. The V and J ends lost 0 bases and 4 bases respectively, with 16 bases between them. This CDR3 has 17 amino acids. CDR3 in amino acids: CASSLEPPDGINQPQHF. The CDR3, as DNA: TGTGCCAGCAGCTTAGAGCCCCCTGACGGGATAAATCAGCCCCAGCATTTT.

V usage is TRBV6-2 or TRBV6-3 and J usage is TRBJ1-6, with D maybe TRBD1 (5 bases). V lost 0 bases and J 0 bases, leaving 15 bases between the germline ends. This CDR3 region has 19 residues. CDR1 and CDR2 from the germline V gene are MNHEY and SVGEGT. CDR3 in DNA: TGTGCCAGCAGTTACTCGATGCGGGGGGTGAGCTCCTATAATTCACCCCTCCACTTT. Translation: CASSYSMRGVSSYNSPLHF.

The chain is built from TRBV5-4 and TRBJ2-1; TRBD2 matches at 7 bases. Looked up from germline, CDR1 is SGHNT and CDR2 is YYREEE (reference sequence). After removal of 4 bases from V and 9 bases from J, the junction contained 13 bases not matched to a gene. The CDR3 runs 15 residues. The CDR3 reads CASSLPGEGRSEQFF. In DNA form, the CDR3 reads TGTGCCAGCAGCCTACCCGGGGAGGGACGGAGTGAGCAGTTCTTC.

The chain has TRBV27 and TRBJ1-2, with TRBD1 matching 8 bases. The CDR3 has 14 amino acids. CDR1 and CDR2 from the germline V gene are MNHEY and SMNVEV (reference sequence). Trimming took 7 bases from V and 4 from J; bases not matched to a gene: 8. The CDR3 spells CASTDGQGGYGYTF. Here the CDR3 DNA reads TGTGCCAGCACCGACGGACAGGGAGGCTATGGCTACACCTTC.

This rearrangement joins TRBV4-1 to TRBJ2-3, with D perhaps TRBD1 (6 bases). The CDR3 sequence is 17 residues long. Germline lookup yields CDR1 MGHRA and CDR2 YSYEKL. V was cut by 6 bases and J by 2 bases, with 21 bases left in between. The CDR3 is CASSQLPSRGFTDTQYF. DNA of the CDR3: TGCGCCAGCAGTCAACTCCCCTCCAGGGGTTTCACAGATACGCAGTATTTT.

The V call is TRBV28, the J call TRBJ2-5; TRBD1 is a possible D gene (5 bases). V lost 2 bases and J lost 3, with 16 bases in between. CDR1 is MDHEN, CDR2 SYDVKM, per germline. This CDR3 is built from 16 residues. The CDR3, as DNA: TGTGCCAGCAGTTTAATGGTGTTGGGGCAGGAAGAGACCCAGTACTTC. As protein: CASSLMVLGQEETQYF.

This chain joins TRBV6-5 and TRBJ2-7; D may be TRBD2 (6 bases). The V gene's germline CDR1 is MNHEY and CDR2 SVGAGI. The CDR3 loop spans 13 amino acids. Trimming removed 6 bases from V and 4 bases from J, with 13 bases in between. CDR3 residues: CASRDGGLYEQYF. CDR3 nucleotides: TGTGCCAGCAGGGACGGGGGACTTTACGAGCAGTACTTC.

V gene TRBV5-6 combines with J gene TRBJ1-2; no definite D call. The CDR3 is 16 residues long. Germline lookup yields CDR1 SGHDT and CDR2 YYEEEE. V was cut by 1 base and J by 8 bases, with 21 bases left in between. CDR3 sequence reads: CASSLKWLDKQKGYTF. CDR3 bases: TGTGCCAGCAGCTTGAAGTGGCTTGACAAACAAAAAGGCTACACCTTC.

The genes are TRBV5-4 and TRBJ2-5; 10 positions match TRBD2. This CDR3 region has 16 residues. V dropped 2 bases and J dropped 4; count of bases not matched to a gene: 8. Germline V gives CDR1 SGHNT, CDR2 YYREEE (reference sequence). The CDR3 spells CASSFLGSGGVETQYF. The DNA for the CDR3 is TGTGCCAGCAGCTTCCTCGGGAGCGGGGGGGTAGAGACCCAGTACTTC.

The chain is built from TRBV3-1 (or the pseudogene TRBV3-2) and TRBJ2-2; 12 positions agree with TRBD2. Germline V gene sequence: CDR1 LGHDT, CDR2 YNNKEL (reference sequence). The CDR3 is made up of 17 amino acids. V was clipped by 1 base and J by 1 base; unmatched bases: 1. CDR3 bases: TGTGCCAGCAGCCAAGGGGGACTAGCGGGGAACACCGGGGAGCTGTTTTTT. Protein: CASSQGGLAGNTGELFF.

This chain joins TRBV30 and TRBJ1-3, with D possibly being TRBD1 (5 bases). Deletions cut 4 bases from V and 0 bases from J, with 7 bases between. The germline V gene encodes CDR1 GTSNPN and CDR2 SVGIG (reference sequence). The CDR3 has 13 residues. CDR3 bases: TGTGCCTGGAAGGACATCTCTGGAAACACCATATATTTT. Encoded protein: CAWKDISGNTIYF.

This rearrangement joins TRBV19 to TRBJ2-1; no definite D call. The CDR3 is 16 residues long. The V and J ends lost 0 bases and 0 bases respectively, with 9 bases between them. CDR1 and CDR2 from the germline V gene are LNHDA and SQIVND (reference sequence). CDR3 region: CASSIEAVPSYNEQFF. The CDR3 region has the DNA TGTGCCAGTAGTATAGAGGCTGTCCCCTCCTACAATGAGCAGTTCTTC.

The chain employs TRBV12-5 and TRBJ1-5; 12 bases fit TRBD1. Per germline, CDR1 LGHNT and CDR2 FRNRAP. The CDR3 is 14 residues long. Trimming took 9 bases from V and 3 from J; bases not matched to a gene: 3. The CDR3 loop reads CASGTGGDNQPQHF. In DNA, the CDR3 is TGTGCTAGCGGGACAGGGGGCGACAATCAGCCCCAGCATTTT.

J is TRBJ2-7 and V is TRBV18; 8 bases are shared with TRBD1. With 5 bases clipped from V and 0 bases from J, the junction kept 3 bases outside the gene matches. CDR1 KGHSH and CDR2 LQKENI come from the germline V gene. CDR3 length equals 14 residues. In DNA form, the CDR3 reads TGTGCCAGCTCAGCCGGGACAGGCTCCTACGAGCAGTACTTC. Translating it yields CASSAGTGSYEQYF.

The chain employs TRBV7-2 and TRBJ2-3; 13 nucleotides agree with TRBD2. CDR1 and CDR2 (germline): SGHTA, FQGNSA. The CDR3 runs to 15 residues. The V and J ends lost 1 base and 7 bases, in that order; junction bases with no gene match: 2. The CDR3 region is CASSLGTSGGHTQYF. The CDR3 DNA reads as TGTGCCAGCAGCTTAGGGACTAGCGGGGGACATACGCAGTATTTT.